The source of this T cell receptor beta chain is a study of regulatory T cells in long-lasting Graves disease. General observations from the study: Among samples with persistent disease, TRBV28, TRBJ1-2 and TRBJ2-5 were favored.

HTBI primers from iRepertoire and Arm-PCR of CDR3 regions yielded the TCR beta libraries. TCRdb processed the multiplex PCR reads anew with MiXCR; each CDR3 protein has one entry. Among 350,000 to 450,000 distinct CDR3 sequences listed, less than 30% were seen once. Germline V lookup: CDR1 MDHEN, CDR2 SYDVKM. The CDR3 contains 13 residues. V dropped 3 bases and J dropped 2 bases, with 5 bases sitting between them. This clonotype was picked up many times. What it recognizes is unknown. Time point described: persistent/refractory GD, antithyroid drugs over 5 years with positive TRAb. The authors made the TCR library using RNA they extracted from PBMCs. The diagnosis of Graves' disease used American Thyroid Association guidelines.

This chain links TRBV28 with TRBJ2-4; D is unresolved. Sequencing used peripheral blood mononuclear cells (PBMCs), obtained when the disease was refractory, from a patient treated with antithyroid drugs. This receptor was identified in a woman between 40 and 55 years old with Graves disease. CDR3 amino acids: CASSLGTKNIQYF. In DNA form, the CDR3 reads TGTGCCAGCAGTTTGGGGACCAAAAACATTCAGTACTTC.